This TCR beta chain was recorded in a study of T cell changes during pregnancy in multiple sclerosis. The CDR3 totals 14 residues. Trimming took 4 bases from V and 2 from J, leaving 9 bases between them. The germline V gene encodes CDR1 LGHNA and CDR2 YSLEER. TCRdb keeps only in-frame clones here, not all; method: immunoSEQ multiplex PCR. The sample holds tens of thousands of clones; 90% to 95% are singletons and the top ten take 0.39%. The sample was CD4+ T cells from peripheral blood mononuclear cells, taken in the second trimester of pregnancy. The chain is built from TRBV4-3 and TRBJ1-5; possibly TRBD1 for D (6 bases). The clonotype was recovered from a female donor with multiple sclerosis, enrolled in a pregnancy study. The CDR3 loop is CASSPQGGNQPQHF. The CDR3 DNA reads TGCGCCAGCAGCCCACAGGGCGGCAATCAGCCCCAGCATTTT.